This entry lists 20 T cell receptor beta chains sequenced from one sample in a study of early T cells in non-severe SARS-CoV-2 infection. Each CDR3 protein gets one entry after TCRdb re-called the 5' RACE reads with MiXCR. The data show about 26,000 distinct CDR3 sequences, more than 4.5% seen once. Sequenced input: whole blood. These receptors were obtained from an adult who was a healthcare worker with PCR-confirmed SARS-CoV-2 infection or an uninfected control (not recorded which).

This clonotype was detected ten times or more. J is TRBJ1-2 and V is TRBV15; 8 nucleotides match TRBD1. In germline, CDR1 is LNHNV, CDR2 YYDKDF (reference sequence). The ends lost 3 bases at V and 5 bases at J; junction bases unmatched: 2. CDR3 size: 13 residues. For the CDR3, the DNA is TGTGCCACCAGCAGGGACAGGGTTTATGGCTACACCTTC. Protein: CATSRDRVYGYTF.

This clonotype appeared many times. This chain uses TRBV7-9 with TRBJ1-6; D remains unclear. CDR1 and CDR2 (germline): SEHNR, FQNEAQ (reference sequence). CDR3 length equals 16 residues. Trimming shortened V by 8 bases and J by 6 bases, and 20 bases separated the two germline ends. CDR3 sequence reads: CASATLGSLSNSPLHF. The CDR3, as DNA: TGTGCCAGCGCCACCTTGGGGTCCCTATCTAATTCACCCCTCCACTTT.

This clonotype was picked up many times. This chain connects TRBV29-1 to TRBJ1-1; a weak D match, TRBD1 (6 bases). CDR1 and CDR2 (germline): SQVTM, ANQGSEA. This CDR3 contains 16 residues. The germline V and J ends were trimmed by 0 bases and 4 bases, with 18 bases remaining between them. Written as DNA, the CDR3 is TGCAGCGTTGAAGACCCGGGACACCTGGCGGGCACTGAAGCTTTCTTT. Its protein product is CSVEDPGHLAGTEAFF. The complete variable domain, with remaining parts taken from reference TRBV29-1 and TRBJ1-1, reads SAVISQKPSRDICQRGTSLTIQCQVDSQVTMMFWYRQQPGQSLTLIATANQGSEATYESGFVIDKFPISRPNLTFSTLTVSNMSPEDSSIYLCSVEDPGHLAGTEAFFGQGTRLTVV.

This clonotype was detected many times. V and J are TRBV10-2 and TRBJ1-3; D ambiguous. Trimming took off 3 bases at V and 0 bases at J, with 12 bases between the two ends. The CDR3 loop spans 16 amino acids. Germline V gene data show CDR1 as WSHSY and CDR2 as SAAADI. The CDR3 is CASSEILESSGNTIYF. The CDR3 nucleotides read TGCGCCAGCAGTGAAATTCTGGAGAGCTCTGGAAACACCATATATTTT.

This clonotype was detected ten times or more. The genes are TRBV7-6 and TRBJ1-5; D perhaps matches TRBD1 (6 bases). In germline, CDR1 is SGHVS, CDR2 FNYEAQ. The ends were cut back, 5 bases at V and 2 bases at J, with 10 bases in the middle. There are 14 residues in the CDR3. For the CDR3, the DNA is TGTGCCAGCAGCCCAGGGGTGGGCAATCAGCCCCAGCATTTT. Translated: CASSPGVGNQPQHF.

The chain is built from TRBV11-2 and TRBJ2-5; 15 bases line up with TRBD2. Looked up from germline, CDR1 is SGHAT and CDR2 is FQNNGV. Trimming at V came to 6 bases and at J to 0 bases, leaving 8 bases not matched to a gene. The CDR3 has 18 amino acids. The CDR3 sequence: CASRKGTSGGPNQETQYF. Here the CDR3 DNA reads TGTGCCAGCAGGAAAGGGACTAGCGGGGGGCCAAACCAAGAGACCCAGTACTTC.

In this sample, this clonotype turned up many times. The chain links TRBV12-3 or TRBV12-4 to TRBJ2-1, with D possibly matching TRBD2 (5 bases). CDR3 length equals 12 residues. V gave up 8 bases and J gave up 0 bases, with 5 bases separating them. This CDR3 is CASGSSYNEQFF. The CDR3 DNA sequence: TGTGCCAGCGGGAGCTCCTACAATGAGCAGTTCTTC.

The gene calls are TRBV7-8 and TRBJ2-7; D gene unclear. Trimming pared 5 bases from V and 3 bases from J, leaving 11 bases between. CDR1 SGHVS and CDR2 FQNEAQ come from the germline V gene. The CDR3 has 13 residues. CDR3 amino acids: CASSTGNYYEQYF. The CDR3 DNA sequence: TGTGCCAGCAGCACCGGAAACTACTACGAGCAGTACTTC.

This chain uses TRBV7-9 with TRBJ2-3, with 11 bases aligning to TRBD2. CDR3 size: 16 residues. CDR1 SEHNR and CDR2 FQNEAQ come from the germline V gene (reference sequence). With V trimmed by 4 bases and J by 5 bases, 8 bases remained unmatched. The CDR3 DNA follows: TGTGCCAGCAGCTCTCTTAGCGGGGGGGCAGAAGATACGCAGTATTTT. Amino acids: CASSSLSGGAEDTQYF.

V is TRBV12-3 or TRBV12-4 and J is TRBJ2-1; D ambiguous. Trimming took off 5 bases at V and 4 bases at J, with 3 bases between the two ends. The CDR3 covers 11 residues. CDR3 residues: CASSLYNEQFF. CDR3 sequence (DNA): TGTGCCAGCAGTCTGTACAATGAGCAGTTCTTC.

This clonotype was counted many times. V is TRBV11-3 and J is TRBJ2-5; D is ambiguous. The CDR3 is 14 amino acids. The germline V gene has CDR1 SGHNT and CDR2 YENEEA. V shed 1 base and J shed 4 bases, with 10 bases lying between them. CDR3 DNA sequence: TGTGCCAGCAGCTTAGGTGGCAGTGGAGAGACCCAGTACTTC. Amino acid sequence: CASSLGGSGETQYF. Together with reference TRBV11-3 and TRBJ2-5, the CDR3 gives the full variable domain: EAGVVQSPRYKIIEKKQPVAFWCNPISGHNTLYWYLQNLGQGPELLIRYENEEAVDDSQLPKDRFSAERLKGVDSTLKIQPAELGDSAVYLCASSLGGSGETQYFGPGTRLLVL.

With respect to this clonotype: The junction shows a germline mismatch at one end, possibly a read error. V usage is TRBV14 and J usage is TRBJ2-1, with 8 bases that match TRBD2. Germline lookup yields CDR1 SGHDN and CDR2 FVKESK. The CDR3 spans 14 residues. The CDR3 is CASSRGGPYNEQFF. CDR3 DNA: TGTGCCAGTAGCCGGGGGGGACCCTACAATGAGCAGTTCTTC.

This clonotype showed up just a few times. The rearrangement links TRBV11-3 to TRBJ2-2, with D maybe TRBD1 (6 bases). V shed 5 bases and J shed 6 bases, with 19 bases lying between them. The CDR3 length is 16 residues. Looked up from germline, CDR1 is SGHNT and CDR2 is YENEEA. This CDR3 is CASSGRNWTVSGELFF. CDR3 coding DNA: TGTGCCAGCAGCGGTAGAAACTGGACAGTCTCCGGGGAGCTGTTTTTT. The full variable domain, its missing parts supplied by reference TRBV11-3 and TRBJ2-2, is EAGVVQSPRYKIIEKKQPVAFWCNPISGHNTLYWYLQNLGQGPELLIRYENEEAVDDSQLPKDRFSAERLKGVDSTLKIQPAELGDSAVYLCASSGRNWTVSGELFFGEGSRLTVL.

This clonotype was recorded a few times. The chain has TRBV2 and TRBJ1-2, with D perhaps TRBD1 (6 bases). The length of the CDR3 is 15 residues. The V gene lost 3 bases and the J gene lost 3 bases, with 14 bases spanning the gap. CDR1 and CDR2 from the germline V gene are SNHLY and FYNNEI. The CDR3: CASSEDSLRDYGYTF. CDR3 nucleotides: TGTGCCAGCAGTGAGGACAGCCTACGTGACTATGGCTACACCTTC.

Ten or more counts support this clonotype. V is TRBV27 and J is TRBJ1-2; maybe TRBD1 (5 bases). Germline CDR1 MNHEY, CDR2 SMNVEV (reference sequence). CDR3 length: 14 residues. Trimming cost V 3 bases and J 1 base, with 9 bases left between them. This CDR3 reads CASSFRGSNYGYTF. CDR3 in DNA: TGTGCCAGCAGTTTTCGGGGCAGTAACTATGGCTACACCTTC.

This clonotype was picked up many times. The CDR3 bases are TGTGCCAGCAGCTTAGGCCCAGGGGGCGAACCTGGCTACACCTTC. It specifies CASSLGPGGEPGYTF. V is TRBV11-2 and J is TRBJ1-2; 8 bases map to TRBD1. This CDR3 is built from 15 residues. Unmatched junction bases numbered 8, after V lost 1 base and J lost 7 bases. Germline-derived CDR1 and CDR2 are SGHAT and FQNNGV.

This clonotype was seen more than once but under ten times. The rearrangement links TRBV30 to TRBJ2-7, with 8 bases fitting TRBD1. The ends lost 0 bases at V and 6 bases at J; junction bases unmatched: 4. In germline, CDR1 is GTSNPN, CDR2 SVGIG (reference sequence). This CDR3 has 13 amino acids. The CDR3 reads CAWSVTGGGEQYF. The CDR3 DNA reads as TGTGCCTGGAGTGTAACAGGGGGAGGCGAGCAGTACTTC.

This clonotype was seen repeatedly, ten times or more. The V gene is TRBV7-9, the J gene TRBJ2-5; D could derive from TRBD1 or TRBD2 (5 bases each). V was cut by 6 bases and J by 9 bases, with 20 bases left in between. From germline, CDR1 is SEHNR and CDR2 FQNEAQ (reference sequence). The CDR3 contains 14 residues. The CDR3 DNA follows: TGTGCCAGCAGTCCCGTCGGGACGGACCGGGCCCAGTACTTC. Translated, it gives CASSPVGTDRAQYF.

This clonotype was seen a few times. J is TRBJ1-3 and V is TRBV30, with D hard to call. The germline V and J ends were trimmed by 8 bases and 4 bases, with 12 bases remaining between them. Germline lookup yields CDR1 GTSNPN and CDR2 SVGIG (reference sequence). The CDR3 loop spans 12 amino acids. The CDR3 DNA reads TGTGCCGGCCGGAGGCTCGGAAACACCATATATTTT. Translating gives CAGRRLGNTIYF.

This clonotype was counted ten times or more. This chain connects TRBV4-1 to TRBJ1-5, with 10 bases fitting TRBD1. Germline-derived CDR1 and CDR2 are MGHRA and YSYEKL. The length of the CDR3 is 16 residues. Unmatched junction bases numbered 6, after V lost 0 bases and J lost 7 bases. CDR3 sequence: CASSQDGGQGGQPQHF. In DNA form, the CDR3 reads TGCGCCAGCAGCCAAGATGGCGGACAGGGGGGACAGCCCCAGCATTTT.